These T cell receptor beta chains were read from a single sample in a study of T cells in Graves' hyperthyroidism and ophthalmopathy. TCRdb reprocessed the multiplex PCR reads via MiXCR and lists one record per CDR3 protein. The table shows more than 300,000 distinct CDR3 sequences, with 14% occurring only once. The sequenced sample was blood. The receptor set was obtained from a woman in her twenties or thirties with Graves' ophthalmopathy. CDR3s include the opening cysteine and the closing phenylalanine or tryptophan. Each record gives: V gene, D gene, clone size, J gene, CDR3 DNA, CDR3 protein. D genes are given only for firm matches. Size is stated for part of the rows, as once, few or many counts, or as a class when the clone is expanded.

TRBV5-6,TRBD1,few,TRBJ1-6,TGTGCCAGCAGCTTAGACAGGGGTCCCGATAATTCACCCCTCCACTTT,CASSLDRGPDNSPLHF
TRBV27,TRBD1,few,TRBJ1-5,TGTGCCAGCAGCCTGGGACAGGGGCTACGGCCCCAGCATTTT,CASSLGQGLRPQHF
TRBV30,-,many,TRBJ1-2,TGTCGTTCCGGTGGCTACACCTTC,CRSGGYTF
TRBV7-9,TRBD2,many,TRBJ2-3,TGTGCCAGCAGCTCGGGACTAGCGGGGGACGATACGCAGTATTTT,CASSSGLAGDDTQYF
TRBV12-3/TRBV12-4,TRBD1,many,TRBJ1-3,TGTGCCAGCAGTTACATACCGGGACAGGGCTCTGGAAACACCATATATTTT,CASSYIPGQGSGNTIYF
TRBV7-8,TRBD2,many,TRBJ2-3,TGTGCCAGCAGCCTCGCCGGACTAGCGGGGGGGCCGGTTACGCAGTATTTT,CASSLAGLAGGPVTQYF
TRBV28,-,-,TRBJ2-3,TGTGCCAGCAGTACCACTCAGGGGAACAGGGCAGATACGCAGTATTTT,CASSTTQGNRADTQYF
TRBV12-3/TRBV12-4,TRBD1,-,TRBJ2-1,TGTGCCAGCAAGTCTCAGGGGGCTGACAATGAGCAGTTCTTC,CASKSQGADNEQFF
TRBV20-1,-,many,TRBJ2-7,TGCAGTGCTAGAGATGGGGCTGAGGGGGAGCAGTACTTC,CSARDGAEGEQYF
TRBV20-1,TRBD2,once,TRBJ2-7,TGCAGTGCGGGCGTACGCGGGGGGACTGACTACGAGCAGTACTTC,CSAGVRGGTDYEQYF
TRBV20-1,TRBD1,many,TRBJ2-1,TGCAGTGCTAGGACCCCGGGGACAGCTGAGCAGTTCTTC,CSARTPGTAEQFF
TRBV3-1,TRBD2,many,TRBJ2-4,TGTGCCAGCAGCCGCGGGACTAGCGGGGCTCTAGCCAAAAACATTCAGTACTTC,CASSRGTSGALAKNIQYF
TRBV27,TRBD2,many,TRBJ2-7,TGTGCCAGCAGAAGCGGGGGGCTTACCATGGTCGACGAGCAGTACTTC,CASRSGGLTMVDEQYF
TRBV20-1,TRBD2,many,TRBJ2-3,TGCAGTGCTTCTAGCGGGGGGGCAACAGATACGCAGTATTTT,CSASSGGATDTQYF
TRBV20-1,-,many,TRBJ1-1,TGCAGTGCTCCTACACGTCAAAAGGCTGAAGCTTTCTTT,CSAPTRQKAEAFF
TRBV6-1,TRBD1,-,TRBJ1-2,TGTGCCAGCAGTCATCTTCGGACAGGGACCATTAACTATGGCTACACCTTC,CASSHLRTGTINYGYTF
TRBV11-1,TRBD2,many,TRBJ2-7,TGTGCCAGCAGCGGCCGGGTAGCGGGAACACCCTACGAGCAGTACTTC,CASSGRVAGTPYEQYF
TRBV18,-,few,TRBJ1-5,TGTGCCAGCAGTGAAAGAGGACCTTATCAGCCCCAGCATTTT,CASSERGPYQPQHF
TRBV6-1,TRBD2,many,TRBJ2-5,TGTGCCAGCAGTGAGCTAGCGGGGACAAAAGAGACCCAGTACTTC,CASSELAGTKETQYF
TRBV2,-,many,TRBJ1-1,TGTGCCAGCAGTGAAAAAGCCTACAGGGACACTGAAGCTTTCTTT,CASSEKAYRDTEAFF
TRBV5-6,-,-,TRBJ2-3,TGTGCCAGCAGCATCGGGACTGACACAGATACGCAGTATTTT,CASSIGTDTDTQYF
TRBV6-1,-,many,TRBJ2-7,TGTGCCAGCAGTCCCCCCCCCGGGGCCGGGTCCTACGAGCAGTACTTC,CASSPPPGAGSYEQYF
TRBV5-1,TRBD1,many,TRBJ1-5,TGCGCCAGCAGCTTGGACGGGACAGGGCCCCAGCCCCAGCATTTT,CASSLDGTGPQPQHF
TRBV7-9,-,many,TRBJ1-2,TGTGCCAGCAGAGCGGCGGGAGCTAACTATGGCTACACCTTC,CASRAAGANYGYTF
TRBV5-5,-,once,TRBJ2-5,TGTGCCAGCAGTCCATCGGGGGTTTTCGGGACCCAGTACTTC,CASSPSGVFGTQYF
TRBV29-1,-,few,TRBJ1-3,TGCAGCGTTGACCAAGGACGAGGAAACACCATATATTTT,CSVDQGRGNTIYF
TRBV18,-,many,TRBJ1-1,TGTGCCAGCTCACCACAGGACTCGGCTGAAGCTTTCTTT,CASSPQDSAEAFF
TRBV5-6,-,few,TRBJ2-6,TGTGCCAGCAGCTTACAGCGCGCTGGGGCCAACGTCCTGACTTTC,CASSLQRAGANVLTF
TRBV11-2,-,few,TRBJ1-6,TGTGCCAGCAGCTTGTGGGGCGATTCACCCCTCCACTTT,CASSLWGDSPLHF
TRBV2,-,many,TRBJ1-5,TGTGCCAGCAGTGAGGGGCATCAGCCCCAGCATTTT,CASSEGHQPQHF
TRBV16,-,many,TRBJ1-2,TGTGCCAGCAGCCAATGGGACATAAACTATGGCTACACCTTC,CASSQWDINYGYTF
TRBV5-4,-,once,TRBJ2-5,TGTGCCAGCCGAGTGGGAATAGCTGGGCAAGAGACCCAGTACTTC,CASRVGIAGQETQYF
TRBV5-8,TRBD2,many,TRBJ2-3,TGTGCCAGCAGCCCCGGGACTAGTCGAGTCCGGGATACGCAGTATTTT,CASSPGTSRVRDTQYF
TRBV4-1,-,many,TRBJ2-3,TGCGCCAGCAGCCAAGTCCGAGATACGCAGTATTTT,CASSQVRDTQYF
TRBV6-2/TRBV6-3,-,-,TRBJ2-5,TGTGCCAGCAGCCCTCTTGGAGCGGAAGAGACCCAGTACTTC,CASSPLGAEETQYF
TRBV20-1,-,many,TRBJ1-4,TGCAGTGCTCCGGGTGGGGACGAAAAACTGTTTTTT,CSAPGGDEKLFF
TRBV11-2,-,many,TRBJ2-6,TGTGCCAGCAGCGAACGATACCCTATCTCTGGGGCCAACGTCCTGACTTTC,CASSERYPISGANVLTF
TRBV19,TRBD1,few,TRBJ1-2,TGTGCCAGTAGTTTAAAGGGGGCGCAGAGTTATGGCTACACCTTC,CASSLKGAQSYGYTF
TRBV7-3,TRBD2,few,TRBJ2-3,TGTGCCAGCAGCACCGGGACTAGCGGGGGCACAGATACGCAGTATTTT,CASSTGTSGGTDTQYF
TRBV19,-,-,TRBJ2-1,TGTGCCAGTAGTAGGCAGAGAATGACCTACAATGAGCAGTTCTTC,CASSRQRMTYNEQFF
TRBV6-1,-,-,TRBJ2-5,TGTGCCAGCAAGAGAAATCGGGTTGAGGATAAGACCCAGTACTTC,CASKRNRVEDKTQYF